This TCR beta chain was sequenced for a study of T cells in Graves' hyperthyroidism and ophthalmopathy. Notes on the study in general: Blood also carried most thyroid clonotypes expanded above 0.001.

What was amplified from RNA transcripts were TCR beta CDR3 regions. The HTBI primer set drove a first-round RT-PCR of the TCR CDR3. TCRdb redid the calling of the multiplex PCR reads with MiXCR, one entry per CDR3 protein. The profile covers 450,000 to 650,000 distinct CDR3 sequences, with 12% to 15% appearing a single time and roughly 7.7% taken by the ten largest. For this clonotype: Its antigen is not known.

Individuals with ophthalmopathy presented a Clinical Activity Score of at least 3, a NOSPECS grade of at least 4 and a duration under 3 months. V was clipped by 7 bases and J by 4 bases; unmatched bases: 12. CDR3 size: 16 residues. CDR1 and CDR2 from the germline V gene are SEHNR and FQNEAQ (reference sequence). The genes are TRBV7-9 and TRBJ2-5; 10 positions match TRBD2. The origin of this receptor is a woman between 18 and 30 years old with Graves' ophthalmopathy. The sequenced material came from blood. CDR3 sequence (DNA): TGTGCCAGCAATAAAGGGGGTAGCGGGAGGTCAGAGACCCAGTACTTC. Amino acid sequence: CASNKGGSGRSETQYF.